A single sample gave rise to the 10 T cell receptor beta chains below, sequenced in a study of cytomegalovirus exposure and HLA in healthy donors. Use of 60 Vbeta and 13 Jbeta primers characterized the PCR. The table came from immunoSEQ multiplex PCR; TCRdb's copy has only in-frame clones and leaves some out. Here the sample spans around 160,000 clones, roughly 80% being singletons. The sequencing input was PBMCs. The source is a male donor in good health and CMV-seropositive.

V usage is TRBV9 and J usage is TRBJ1-2; 8 bases are a match to TRBD1. Germline trimming cut 4 bases from V and 7 bases from J; bases unmatched to any gene: 6. The germline V gene has CDR1 SGDLS and CDR2 YYNGEE. This CDR3 spans 13 amino acids. The CDR3 loop is CASSLGQGIGYTF. The CDR3 coding sequence is TGTGCCAGCAGCCTCGGACAGGGCATTGGCTACACCTTC. The whole variable domain, filled in from reference TRBV9 and TRBJ1-2, reads DSGVTQTPKHLITATGQRVTLRCSPRSGDLSVYWYQQSLDQGLQFLIQYYNGEERAKGNILERFSAQQFPDLHSELNLSSLELGDSALYFCASSLGQGIGYTFGSGTRLTVV.

V gene TRBV2 combines with J gene TRBJ2-3; TRBD1 agrees at 7 bases. The V and J ends lost 6 bases and 2 bases, in that order; junction bases with no gene match: 2. CDR1 is SNHLY, CDR2 FYNNEI, per germline. This CDR3 region has 13 residues. The CDR3 region is CASRTGSTDTQYF. CDR3 sequence (DNA): TGTGCCAGCAGGACAGGGTCCACAGATACGCAGTATTTT.

V and J are TRBV7-9 and TRBJ1-5, with 9 bases matching TRBD1. There are 12 residues in the CDR3. Germline V CDR1 and CDR2: SEHNR, FQNEAQ (reference sequence). V dropped 5 bases and J dropped 11; count of bases not matched to a gene: 4. The CDR3: CASSPDRGAQHF. CDR3 sequence (DNA): TGTGCCAGCAGCCCCGACAGGGGGGCCCAGCATTTT.

The V call is TRBV4-3, the J call TRBJ2-2; possible D gene TRBD2, 7 bases. V gave up 7 bases and J gave up 0 bases, with 15 bases separating them. The length of the CDR3 is 16 residues. Germline V gene data show CDR1 as LGHNA and CDR2 as YSLEER. CDR3 region: CASKRGGGPNTGELFF. The CDR3 nucleotides read TGCGCCAGCAAAAGGGGAGGGGGGCCGAACACCGGGGAGCTGTTTTTT.

Remarks on this clone: One end of the junction varies from germline; a read error may be responsible. The genes are TRBV7-6 and TRBJ2-6; tentative D call: TRBD1 (5 bases). The germline V gene has CDR1 SGHVS and CDR2 FNYEAQ. This CDR3 has 15 amino acids. The DNA of the CDR3 is TGTGCCAGCAGCCCCGAGACCTCTGGGGCCAACGGCCTGACTTTC. Its protein product is CASSPETSGANGLTF.

The chain employs TRBV30 and TRBJ1-1; TRBD1 agrees at 7 bases. CDR3 size: 13 residues. Trimming at V came to 7 bases and at J to 7 bases, leaving 12 bases not matched to a gene. Germline V gives CDR1 GTSNPN, CDR2 SVGIG (reference sequence). CDR3: CASQTGTGGEAFF. As DNA, the CDR3 is TGTGCCTCACAGACAGGGACGGGCGGTGAAGCTTTCTTT. Combining the CDR3 with reference TRBV30 and TRBJ1-1 gives the whole variable domain SQTIHQWPATLVQPVGSPLSLECTVEGTSNPNLYWYRQAAGRGLQLLFYSVGIGQISSEVPQNLSASRPQDRQFILSSKKLLLSDSGFYLCASQTGTGGEAFFGQGTRLTVV.

Regarding this clone: The junction departs from the called germline gene at one end, perhaps through a read error. The rearrangement links TRBV27 to TRBJ2-6; possible D gene TRBD1, 6 bases. The CDR3 spans 16 residues. From germline, CDR1 is MNHEY and CDR2 SMNVEV (reference sequence). The CDR3 nucleotides are TGTGCCAGCAGTTTCAGCCCCGTTGCAGGGGCCAACGGCCTGACTTTC. Its translation is CASSFSPVAGANGLTF.

The gene calls are TRBV5-4 and TRBJ2-7, with 9 bases identical to TRBD1. Trimming removed 3 bases from V and 3 bases from J; junction bases left unmatched: 7. This CDR3 comprises 15 residues. Germline values: CDR1 SGHNT, CDR2 YYREEE (reference sequence). This CDR3 is CASSWGTGSLYEQYF. The CDR3 nucleotides are TGTGCCAGCAGCTGGGGGACAGGGTCCCTCTACGAGCAGTACTTC.

The chain employs TRBV9 and TRBJ2-7, with D possibly matching TRBD1 (5 bases). Per the germline V gene, CDR1 is SGDLS and CDR2 is YYNGEE. Deletions cut 3 bases from V and 4 bases from J, with 20 bases between. The length of the CDR3 is 16 residues. The CDR3 coding sequence is TGTGCCAGCAGCGGACCAAGCTTTAGGGGTGAATACGAGCAGTACTTC. It codes for CASSGPSFRGEYEQYF. Using reference TRBV9 and TRBJ2-7 for the parts outside the CDR3, the full variable domain is DSGVTQTPKHLITATGQRVTLRCSPRSGDLSVYWYQQSLDQGLQFLIQYYNGEERAKGNILERFSAQQFPDLHSELNLSSLELGDSALYFCASSGPSFRGEYEQYFGPGTRLTVT.

The genes are TRBV19 and TRBJ1-5; D is possibly TRBD1 (6 bases). Deletions cut 3 bases from V and 5 bases from J, with 17 bases between. The CDR3 length is 16 residues. CDR1 is LNHDA and CDR2 is SQIVND in the germline V gene (reference sequence). Here the CDR3 DNA reads TGTGCCAGTAGTATTTTTAAGGGGGTAATCGATCAGCCCCAGCATTTT. Amino acids: CASSIFKGVIDQPQHF.